The 18 T cell receptor beta chains given below trace back to one sample, sequenced in a study of CD8 T cells in Susac syndrome. With random hexamers, reverse transcription was performed on about 0.45 to 1 ug of RNA. TCRdb reprocessed the immunoSEQ multiplex PCR reads with MiXCR, giving one entry per CDR3 protein. The table includes about 240,000 distinct CDR3 sequences, 90% to 97% detected once. Material for sequencing was CD4+ T cells from PBMCs. These receptors originate from a human donor with Susac syndrome.

The chain employs TRBV30 and TRBJ1-3; D might be TRBD1 (5 bases). The length of the CDR3 is 15 residues. Germline CDR1 is GTSNPN and CDR2 is SVGIG (reference sequence). V was trimmed by 1 base and J by 0 bases, leaving 10 bases between them. The CDR3 DNA is TGTGCCTGGAGTGGGGGACGAGCCTCTGGAAACACCATATATTTT. It translates to CAWSGGRASGNTIYF.

The chain links TRBV15 to TRBJ2-4; D remains ambiguous. Between the trimmed V and J ends, which lost 5 bases and 0 bases, there was a span of 23 bases. This CDR3 has 19 amino acids. CDR1 LNHNV and CDR2 YYDKDF come from the germline V gene (reference sequence). DNA for the CDR3: TGTGCCACCAGCCCCCTCCATCGCGACCCGTCGGTAGCCAAAAACATTCAGTACTTC. This codes for CATSPLHRDPSVAKNIQYF.

CDR3 region: CASSYPGEQFF. Here the CDR3 DNA reads TGTGCCAGCAGTTACCCGGGGGAGCAGTTCTTC. The V and J genes are TRBV6-5 and TRBJ2-1, with D possibly matching TRBD2 (5 bases). The ends were cut back, 2 bases at V and 10 bases at J, with 6 bases in the middle. CDR1 is MNHEY, CDR2 SVGAGI, per germline. The CDR3 extends over 11 amino acids.

The genes are TRBV3-1 and TRBJ2-7; tentatively, D is TRBD1 or TRBD2 (5 bases each). The V end lost 0 bases, the J end lost 8 bases, and 8 bases lay between the germline ends. The V gene's germline CDR1 is LGHDT and CDR2 YNNKEL (reference sequence). This CDR3 comprises 12 residues. The CDR3 bases are TGTGCCAGCAGCCAAGATCTGGGACAGCAGTACTTC. It codes for CASSQDLGQQYF.

This rearrangement joins TRBV6-5 to TRBJ2-5; no clear D. Germline assignment: CDR1 MNHEY and CDR2 SVGAGI. The CDR3 is 13 residues long. Trimming left V 7 bases short and J 1 base short, with 10 bases between. For the CDR3, the DNA is TGTGCCAGCAATAGGGCGCTCCAAGAGACCCAGTACTTC. Its protein product is CASNRALQETQYF.

The chain is built from TRBV4-1 and TRBJ2-7; D may correspond to TRBD1 or TRBD2 (6 bases each). Germline CDR1 and CDR2: MGHRA and YSYEKL. The V end was cut by 5 bases, the J end by 2 bases, with 19 bases between. The CDR3 is 16 residues long. The CDR3 nucleotides read TGCGCCAGCAGCTCAAACCGGGGGCGGAGTCCCTACGAGCAGTACTTC. Translated, it gives CASSSNRGRSPYEQYF.

This sequence joins TRBV19 and TRBJ2-7; D is perhaps TRBD2 (5 bases). Germline values: CDR1 LNHDA, CDR2 SQIVND (reference sequence). The CDR3 covers 13 residues. Trimming left V 7 bases short and J 5 bases short, with 15 bases between. The CDR3 loop is CASKEVGRHEQYF. The CDR3 DNA reads TGTGCCAGTAAGGAGGTTGGTCGGCACGAGCAGTACTTC. The variable domain in full, with the rest retrieved from reference TRBV19 and TRBJ2-7, is DGGITQSPKYLFRKEGQNVTLSCEQNLNHDAMYWYRQDPGQGLRLIYYSQIVNDFQKGDIAEGYSVSREKKESFPLTVTSAQKNPTAFYLCASKEVGRHEQYFGPGTRLTVT.

The chain couples TRBV12-3 or TRBV12-4 to TRBJ2-5, with D perhaps matching TRBD1 (6 bases). The ends were cut back, 6 bases at V and 3 bases at J, with 11 bases in the middle. The CDR3 sequence is 13 residues long. The CDR3 DNA reads as TGTGCCAGCAGGAAGACAGGAGAAGAGACCCAGTACTTC. The encoded protein is CASRKTGEETQYF.

V usage is TRBV5-6 and J usage is TRBJ1-2, with D possibly matching TRBD1 (5 bases). Germline V gene data show CDR1 as SGHDT and CDR2 as YYEEEE. Trimming stripped 0 bases from V and 6 bases from J, with 15 bases between. The length of the CDR3 is 15 residues. CDR3 in amino acids: CASSLAQGGVDGYTF. CDR3 DNA sequence: TGTGCCAGCAGCTTGGCTCAGGGAGGGGTGGATGGCTACACCTTC.

The rearrangement links TRBV27 to TRBJ2-7; D is unclear. The V gene lost 6 bases and the J gene lost 1 base, with 10 bases spanning the gap. Germline V lookup: CDR1 MNHEY, CDR2 SMNVEV (reference sequence). The CDR3 totals 13 residues. For the CDR3, the DNA is TGTGCCAGCAGACTCCCGGGTTCCTACGAGCAGTACTTC. Its protein is CASRLPGSYEQYF.

The CDR3 reads CSARIMRTNTGELFF. CDR3 DNA: TGCAGTGCCCGTATCATGAGGACGAACACCGGGGAGCTGTTTTTT. The genes are TRBV20-1 and TRBJ2-2, with D unclear. V was clipped by 6 bases and J by 0 bases, with 14 bases between them. The V gene's germline CDR1 is DFQATT and CDR2 SNEGSKA (reference sequence). This CDR3 has 15 amino acids.

V is TRBV11-2 and J is TRBJ2-7, with TRBD2 identical over 13 bases. Per the germline V gene, CDR1 is SGHAT and CDR2 is FQNNGV. V lost 4 bases, J lost 3 bases, and 15 bases stayed unmatched. The CDR3 extends over 19 amino acids. The CDR3 DNA reads TGTGCCAGCAGCTCACCGGATACTAGCGGGAGGGCCGGGGACTACGAGCAGTACTTC. Translated, it gives CASSSPDTSGRAGDYEQYF.

The gene calls are TRBV3-1 and TRBJ2-6, with D hard to call. The CDR3 consists of 15 residues. Germline assignment: CDR1 LGHDT and CDR2 YNNKEL (reference sequence). With 4 bases removed from V and 0 bases from J, the gap between germline ends came to 7 bases. The CDR3 DNA reads TGTGCCAGCAGCCCCCACCACTCTGGGGCCAACGTCCTGACTTTC. This encodes CASSPHHSGANVLTF.

This sequence joins TRBV28 and TRBJ1-4; D is undetermined. This CDR3 spans 11 amino acids. The germline V gene has CDR1 MDHEN and CDR2 SYDVKM. V shed 7 bases and J shed 4 bases, with 4 bases lying between them. The CDR3 region is CASNRNEKLFF. For the CDR3, the DNA is TGTGCCAGCAACCGTAATGAAAAACTGTTTTTT. Full variable domain (rest looked up from reference TRBV28 and TRBJ1-4): DVKVTQSSRYLVKRTGEKVFLECVQDMDHENMFWYRQDPGLGLRLIYFSYDVKMKEKGDIPEGYSVSREKKERFSLILESASTNQTSMYLCASNRNEKLFFGSGTQLSVL.

The rearrangement joins TRBV28 to TRBJ2-1; tentative D call: TRBD2 (6 bases). Germline CDR1 is MDHEN and CDR2 is SYDVKM. The CDR3 loop spans 15 amino acids. V was cut by 6 bases and J by 2 bases, with 14 bases left in between. This chain's CDR3 is CASSTGGGTYNEQFF. The CDR3 DNA follows: TGTGCCAGCAGCACCGGTGGGGGGACCTACAATGAGCAGTTCTTC.

The chain carries TRBV6-6 and TRBJ2-3; 8 bases map to TRBD1. Germline assignment: CDR1 MNHNY and CDR2 SVGAGI (reference sequence). Trimming cost V 8 bases and J 6 bases; bases outside gene matches: 16. The CDR3 covers 16 residues. CDR3 protein: CASLKGQALGTDTQYF. The CDR3 DNA reads TGTGCCAGCCTTAAGGGACAGGCGTTGGGTACGGATACGCAGTATTTT.

The rearrangement joins TRBV20-1 to TRBJ1-5, with a tentative D call TRBD1 (5 bases). Looked up from germline, CDR1 is DFQATT and CDR2 is SNEGSKA (reference sequence). Deletions cut 0 bases from V and 7 bases from J, with 10 bases between. The CDR3 is 13 amino acids. The CDR3 loop reads CSAREGVQQPQHF. In nucleotides, the CDR3 is TGCAGTGCTAGAGAGGGGGTTCAGCAGCCCCAGCATTTT.

The chain carries TRBV6-6 and TRBJ2-5; 12 positions match TRBD1. This CDR3 contains 16 residues. The germline gives CDR1 MNHNY, CDR2 SVGAGI (reference sequence). Trimming took 2 bases from V and 5 from J; bases not matched to a gene: 6. The CDR3: CASSYRGQGAAETQYF. The CDR3 coding sequence is TGTGCCAGCAGTTACCGGGGACAGGGGGCAGCGGAGACCCAGTACTTC.